This T cell receptor (beta chain) was recorded in a study of T cells in Graves' hyperthyroidism and ophthalmopathy. Looking at the study overall: Upon initial diagnosis and before any treatment, peripheral blood was collected.

The TCR beta CDR3 regions underwent amplification using RNA transcripts as the source. TCR CDR3 underwent first-round RT-PCR with the HTBI primer set. TCRdb independently ran MiXCR on the multiplex PCR reads; one entry per CDR3 protein. Among roughly 250,000 distinct CDR3 sequences listed, roughly 14% were seen once. This clonotype has a handful of counts. Thyroid ultrasound and orbital computed tomography, with clinical symptoms and serum thyroxine and TRAb, informed diagnoses. Blood from later-ophthalmopathy patients was taken at first hyperthyroidism diagnosis. The CDR3 sequence is 16 residues long. Germline V gives CDR1 SGHRS, CDR2 YFSETQ. V shed 4 bases and J 1 base; nucleotides not matched to a gene: 6.

The sample was blood. The rearrangement uses TRBV5-1 and TRBJ1-1; TRBD1 matches 11 bases. The sequence was obtained from a woman in her forties with Graves' hyperthyroidism that later progressed to Graves' ophthalmopathy. CDR3 protein: CASSTGQGARNTEAFF. As DNA, the CDR3 is TGCGCCAGCAGCACCGGACAGGGGGCACGGAACACTGAAGCTTTCTTT. Drawing the rest from reference TRBV5-1 and TRBJ1-1, the complete variable domain is KAGVTQTPRYLIKTRGQQVTLSCSPISGHRSVSWYQQTPGQGLQFLFEYFSETQRNKGNFPGRFSGRQFSNSRSEMNVSTLELGDSALYLCASSTGQGARNTEAFFGQGTRLTVV.